The clone carrying this T cell receptor (beta chain) was recorded a few times. V dropped 4 bases and J dropped 4; count of bases not matched to a gene: 16. In germline, CDR1 is LGHDT, CDR2 YNNKEL (reference sequence). This CDR3 is 20 amino acids long. Individual cDNA molecules received unique molecular identifiers during library preparation. TCRdb re-called the 5' RACE reads with MiXCR, one entry per CDR3 protein. The repertoire holds about 28,000 distinct CDR3 sequences, with about 4.6% as singletons. This entry comes from a study of early T cells in non-severe SARS-CoV-2 infection. This chain joins TRBV3-1 and TRBJ2-6; TRBD2 agrees at 10 bases. The source material was whole blood, sampled at baseline. The TCR was taken from an adult who was a healthcare worker with PCR-confirmed SARS-CoV-2 infection or an uninfected control (not recorded which). This chain's CDR3 is CASSRTVGLAGEAGANVLTF. The CDR3 coding sequence is TGTGCCAGCAGCCGTACGGTGGGGCTAGCGGGAGAGGCAGGGGCCAACGTCCTGACTTTC.